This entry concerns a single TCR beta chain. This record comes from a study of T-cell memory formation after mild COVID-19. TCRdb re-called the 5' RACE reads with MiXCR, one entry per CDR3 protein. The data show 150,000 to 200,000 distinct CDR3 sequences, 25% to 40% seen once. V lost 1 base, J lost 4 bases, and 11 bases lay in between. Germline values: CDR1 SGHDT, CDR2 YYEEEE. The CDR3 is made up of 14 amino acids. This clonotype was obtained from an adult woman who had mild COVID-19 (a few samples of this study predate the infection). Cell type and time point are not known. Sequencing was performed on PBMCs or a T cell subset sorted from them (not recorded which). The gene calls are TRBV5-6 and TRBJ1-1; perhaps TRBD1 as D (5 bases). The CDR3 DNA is TGTGCCAGCAGCTTGATAGGGGAGGCCACTGAAGCTTTCTTT. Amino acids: CASSLIGEATEAFF.